This T cell receptor beta chain comes out of a study of early T cells in non-severe SARS-CoV-2 infection (dated by TCRdb to about 2021). In the study overall: Bulk RNA from unsorted whole blood was used for TCR sequencing, so alpha and beta chains could not be paired.

This was a case-control study nested in a cohort of healthcare workers in London, UK, who had nasopharyngeal swab PCR tests and blood samples taken every week. Between 23 and 31 March 2020, the week of the UK lockdown, healthcare workers were enrolled and then followed up weekly for as long as 16 weeks. This clonotype was counted only a few times. Its antigen is unknown. One base away there is no much larger clone; base qualities are not given. Libraries were prepared through 5' RACE. Sequencing relied on a NextSeq 500. The TCR library protocol attached unique molecular identifiers to individual cDNA molecules to correct for sequencing error and PCR bias. Both TCR alpha and beta chains were sequenced, and tight co-correlation was observed between alpha and beta sequence abundances in each sample. Per the original workflow: V gene, J gene and CDR3 annotation of TCR sequences was performed with Decombinator V4. TCRs were defined as expanded if a significant change between any two time points was detected under a Poisson model with p below 0.0001. TCR abundances were normalised to the total number of TCRs sequenced per sample and expressed as counts per million. TRAV1-2 paired with TRAJ12, TRAJ20 or TRAJ33 defined MAIT TCRs, while TRAV10 paired with TRAJ18 defined iNKT TCRs. VDJdb, accessed 1 November 2021, was searched for CMV, EBV and SARS-CoV-2 annotated TCRs, with TCRs annotated for multiple antigens excluded. Using fastp at Q25 and MiXCR, TCRdb reprocessed the public reads and kept productive beta chains. Rows merge per CDR3 protein into single entries with the most common DNA and genes. The V and J calls come from TCRdb's annotation, not from the publication. Counted in this sample were 55,000 to 65,000 distinct CDR3 sequences; 12% of them appeared once. Approximately 4.4% of the sample rests with the top ten.

Including cysteine and phenylalanine, the CDR3 has 15 amino acids. The kept DNA is CDR3 alone, 45 bases in frame from the first base. V is reduced by 0 bases and J by 9 bases, leaving a spacing of 15 bases between them. CDR1 and CDR2, looked up from the germline V gene, are KGHSH and LQKENI. Beyond this particular receptor, the publication reports: VDJdb matching was skewed toward anti-spike CD8 responses and likely underestimated virus-specific expansions, missing private and CD4 specificities.

The sequence came from an adult who was a healthcare worker with PCR-confirmed SARS-CoV-2 infection or an uninfected control (not recorded which). Rearrangement joined TRBV18 to TRBJ2-1, with the D gene not clear enough to name. The sequenced sample was whole blood. The DNA reads as follows: TGTGCCAGCTCACCACCTACCCTGTTGAACGGTGAGCAGTTCTTC. Translation gives CASSPPTLLNGEQFF.